This T cell receptor beta chain was recovered during a study of CD8 T cells in ankylosing spondylitis. Study results and limitations: Clones linked to the disease showed a CD8+ phenotype. They occurred at relatively low frequencies in peripheral blood. As reported, disease-linked clones showed significant enrichment in matched ankylosing spondylitis synovial fluid. Roughly eight highly homologous variants made up a TCR beta motif, and this motif appeared characteristic of ankylosing spondylitis blood.

This clonotype was seen a few times. Its antigen remains unknown. Between the trimmed V and J ends, which lost 5 bases and 3 bases, there was a span of 17 bases. CDR3 length: 15 residues. With molecular barcodes, quantitative 5'-RACE was used to make the TCR beta libraries. TCRdb analysed the 5' RACE reads with MiXCR anew, one entry per CDR3 protein. Altogether 230,000 or so distinct CDR3 sequences are present, about a sixth being singletons, with the ten largest covering about a third. V gene TRBV12-3 or TRBV12-4 combines with J gene TRBJ2-7; tentatively, D is TRBD1 or TRBD2 (6 bases each). Sequencing used blood, either unsorted or a sorted T cell fraction (not recorded which). The sequence was collected from a male donor with ankylosing spondylitis or in good health (not recorded which). CDR3 nucleotides: TGTGCCAGCAGTGGGGGGACAACATTTTTCTACGAGCAGTACTTC. This codes for CASSGGTTFFYEQYF.